A selection of T cell receptor beta chains follows, all from one sample in a study of cytomegalovirus exposure and HLA in healthy donors. Libraries were prepared by immunoSEQ multiplex PCR; TCRdb keeps only in-frame clonotypes and omits some of them. The sample records about 68,000 clones, about 81% being singletons. Specimen: PBMCs. The receptors shown here come from a human donor in good health. Each CDR3 is given with its conserved first and last residue. The D gene is left open where the match is weak. Size values are once, few and many counts, or a class for expanded clones, and some rows have none.

TRBJ1-1 TRBV27 - - TGTGCCAGCAGTTGGTCCGGTTTCACTGAAGCTTTCTTT CASSWSGFTEAFF
TRBJ2-1 TRBV7-8 TRBD2 - TGTGCCAGCAGCCTCGCCCGGGCGGGGGGGTACAATGAGCAGTTCTTC CASSLARAGGYNEQFF
TRBJ2-1 TRBV27 TRBD1 few TGTGCCAGCAGTAGCCTCGGACAGGGGGCCGTCGATGAGCAGTTCTTC CASSSLGQGAVDEQFF
TRBJ2-1 TRBV7-2 TRBD2 - TGTGCCAGCAGGAATATAGCGGGAGATTACAATGAGCAGTTCTTC CASRNIAGDYNEQFF
TRBJ1-2 TRBV6-5 - few TGTGCCAGCAGTTACTCGGAACCCGACATCGGCTATGGCTACACCTTC CASSYSEPDIGYGYTF
TRBJ2-5 TRBV19 TRBD1 - TGTGCCAGTACCCCCCAGGGACAGTCTCAAGAGACCCAGTACTTC CASTPQGQSQETQYF
TRBJ2-3 TRBV19 - - TGTGCCAGTAGTATAGTTACAGGCACAGATACGCAGTATTTT CASSIVTGTDTQYF
TRBJ1-6 TRBV30 - - TGTGCCTGGAGTCGAACAGGGTGGGGTAATTCACCCCTCCACTTT CAWSRTGWGNSPLHF
TRBJ2-3 TRBV11-3 - - TGTGCCAGCAGCTTAGGGCTCTCCACAGATACGCAGTATTTT CASSLGLSTDTQYF
TRBJ1-2 TRBV2 TRBD1 once TGTGCCAGCAAACAGGGGAGAGGGGGAGCCCCTTATGGCTACACCTTC CASKQGRGGAPYGYTF
TRBJ2-3 TRBV9 TRBD2 - TGTGCCAGCAGCGCCTCCTCTTTGGGCCGGGGGGTAACAGATACGCAGTATTTT CASSASSLGRGVTDTQYF
TRBJ2-3 TRBV28 - - TGTGCCAGCACTCCACCAGGCATTCCCGCTTCGTATTTT CASTPPGIPASYF
TRBJ1-2 TRBV7-3 - - TGTGCCAGCTCGGGGGGGCAGGTCTATGGCTACACCTTC CASSGGQVYGYTF
TRBJ1-2 TRBV4-3 - - TGCGCCAGCAGCCAAGATTGGGCAGATCGTGGCTACACCTTC CASSQDWADRGYTF
TRBJ1-2 TRBV5-6 - - TGTGCCAGCAGCAAACTAGGGGGTTCTAACTATGGCTACACCTTC CASSKLGGSNYGYTF
TRBJ1-2 TRBV4-2 - - TGTGCCAGCAGCCAGGAACTAAGTAGCTATGGCTACACCTTC CASSQELSSYGYTF
TRBJ2-4 TRBV20-1 - - TGCAGTGCCCGTGACAGAAACATTCAGTACTTC CSARDRNIQYF
TRBJ2-7 TRBV7-9 - few TGTTCCAGCAGCTTTATCACTTACGAGCAGTACTTC CSSSFITYEQYF
TRBJ1-3 TRBV10-2 TRBD1 few TGCGCCAGCAGAGAACAGGGGCCTGGAAACACCATATATTTT CASREQGPGNTIYF
TRBJ2-3 TRBV19 TRBD2 - TGTGCCAGTAGACCGGGACTAGATACAGATACGCAGTATTTT CASRPGLDTDTQYF
TRBJ2-5 TRBV5-4 TRBD2 - TGTGCCAGCAACCCTCCTAGCGGGGGGGGACAAGAGACCCAGTACTTC CASNPPSGGGQETQYF
TRBJ1-1 TRBV25-1 TRBD1 - TGTGCCAGCAGTCATGACAGGGGTTTTTACACTGAAGCTTTCTTT CASSHDRGFYTEAFF
TRBJ2-7 TRBV5-1 TRBD1 - TGCGCCAGCAGCGACGGGACAGCGAATTCCTACGAGCAGTACTTC CASSDGTANSYEQYF
TRBJ2-3 TRBV7-3 - - TGTGCCAGCAGCACTCTTCCCTCTAGCACAGATACGCAGTATTTT CASSTLPSSTDTQYF
TRBJ1-4 TRBV6-1 - once TGTGCCAGCAGTGAAAATCAGGGGTCTAATGAAAAACTGTTTTTT CASSENQGSNEKLFF
TRBJ2-5 TRBV30 - - TGTGCCTGGGGAGGGGTAACAGGGGGGGTAGAGACCCAGTACTTC CAWGGVTGGVETQYF
TRBJ1-3 TRBV7-3 - - TGTGCCAGCAGCTTATGGGGGCCGGGCTCTGGAAACACCATATATTTT CASSLWGPGSGNTIYF
TRBJ1-1 TRBV5-1 - - TGCGCCAGCAGCTTGGGACCCCGGGGCAGGGGCACTGAAGCTTTCTTT CASSLGPRGRGTEAFF
TRBJ1-6 TRBV28 TRBD1 few TGTGCCAGCAGTTCCGTGCAGGGGGGTAATTCACCCCTCCACTTT CASSSVQGGNSPLHF
TRBJ2-2 TRBV10-3 - once TGTGCCATCAGTGAACGGGGGACCAACACCGGGGAGCTGTTTTTT CAISERGTNTGELFF
TRBJ2-7 TRBV6-1 - - TGTGCCAGCAGTTTCGAGGCAGCATCCTACGAGCAGTACTTC CASSFEAASYEQYF
TRBJ1-5 TRBV18 - - TGTGCCAGCTCACGCGGACAGACGGCCTCTAATCAGCCCCAGCATTTT CASSRGQTASNQPQHF
TRBJ2-3 TRBV7-8 TRBD1 - TGTGCCAGCAGCCCGTACAGACAGGGTCCTGGAGATACGCAGTATTTT CASSPYRQGPGDTQYF
TRBJ2-3 TRBV6-1 TRBD2 - TGTGCCAGCAGTGGTGGCCTAGCGGGGCCCCCAGGAGATACGCAGTATTTT CASSGGLAGPPGDTQYF
TRBJ1-1 TRBV14 - - TGTGCCAGCAGCCAAGGACGCCAGCGTGAAGCTTTCTTT CASSQGRQREAFF
TRBJ1-5 TRBV2 - - TGTGCCAGCACTCGACAGCTCAATCAGCCCCAGCATTTT CASTRQLNQPQHF
TRBJ2-5 TRBV7-2 TRBD2 - TGTGCCAGCAGCTCAAGACTAGCGGGGGGGCAGGTCGTCGGAGAGACCCAGTACTTC CASSSRLAGGQVVGETQYF
TRBJ1-1 TRBV6-1 TRBD1 - TGTGCCAGCAGTGGGTCAGGGGGCCGGACTGAAGCTTTCTTT CASSGSGGRTEAFF
TRBJ2-7 TRBV7-9 - once TGTTCCAGCAGCTTAGTGGGGGCCGAGCAGTACTTC CSSSLVGAEQYF
TRBJ1-4 TRBV29-1 - - TGCAGCGGCCGGGGGGTCACTAATGAAAAACTGTTTTTT CSGRGVTNEKLFF
TRBJ1-2 TRBV5-1 TRBD1 - TGCGCCAGCAGCTCATTACAGGGGTTTAACTATGGCTACACCTTC CASSSLQGFNYGYTF
TRBJ2-3 TRBV19 TRBD2 - TGTGCCAGTAGTATAAGGCGGGGGGGCACAGATACGCAGTATTTT CASSIRRGGTDTQYF
TRBJ2-1 TRBV19 - - TGTGCCAGTAGTAGCGGGAACTACAATGAGCAGTTCTTC CASSSGNYNEQFF
TRBJ1-2 TRBV27 - - TGTGCCAGCAGTCCCAGGGAGGGCTATGGCTACACCTTC CASSPREGYGYTF
TRBJ2-1 TRBV10-3 TRBD2 - TGTGCCATCAGTGAGAGGGAGGGCACCTACAATGAGCAGTTCTTC CAISEREGTYNEQFF